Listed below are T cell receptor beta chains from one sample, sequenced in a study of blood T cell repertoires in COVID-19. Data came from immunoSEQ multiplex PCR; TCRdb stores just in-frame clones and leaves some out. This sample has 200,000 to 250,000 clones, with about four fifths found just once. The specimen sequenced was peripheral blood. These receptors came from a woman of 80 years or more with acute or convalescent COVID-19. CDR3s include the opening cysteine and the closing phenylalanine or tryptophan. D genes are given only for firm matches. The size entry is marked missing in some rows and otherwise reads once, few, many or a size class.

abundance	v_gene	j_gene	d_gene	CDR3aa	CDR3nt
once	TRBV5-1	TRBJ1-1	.	CASSFQANTEAFF	TGCGCCAGCAGCTTTCAGGCGAACACTGAAGCTTTCTTT
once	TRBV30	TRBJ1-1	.	CAWSLGRDTEAFF	TGTGCCTGGAGTCTGGGTCGGGACACTGAAGCTTTCTTT
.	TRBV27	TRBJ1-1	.	CASSTGEFTEAFF	TGTGCCAGCAGTACGGGGGAGTTCACTGAAGCTTTCTTT
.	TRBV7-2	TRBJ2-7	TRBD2	CASSHGLAGQYF	TGTGCCAGCAGCCACGGACTAGCGGGGCAGTACTTC
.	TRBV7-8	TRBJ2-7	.	CASSPNRGEQYF	TGTGCCAGCAGCCCCAATCGGGGCGAGCAGTACTTC
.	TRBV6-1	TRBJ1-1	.	CASSELGRPSEAFF	TGTGCCAGCAGTGAACTTGGCAGGCCCTCTGAAGCTTTCTTT
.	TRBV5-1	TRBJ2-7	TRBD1	CASSPGDSHYEQYF	TGCGCCAGCAGCCCCGGGGACAGTCACTACGAGCAGTACTTC
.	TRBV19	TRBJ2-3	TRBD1	CASRDRGTDTQYF	TGTGCCAGTAGGGACAGGGGCACAGATACGCAGTATTTT
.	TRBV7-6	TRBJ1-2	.	CASSERDSGLGGYTF	TGTGCCAGCAGCGAGAGAGACAGTGGCTTGGGGGGCTACACCTTC
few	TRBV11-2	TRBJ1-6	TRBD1	CASSWDRYNSPLHF	TGTGCCAGCAGCTGGGACAGATATAATTCACCCCTCCACTTT